A selection of T cell receptor beta chains follows, all from one sample in a study of T-cell memory formation after mild COVID-19. MiXCR, run by TCRdb on the 5' RACE reads, gives a single entry per CDR3 protein. The sample lists some 130,000 distinct CDR3 sequences; roughly 15% were seen once. Material: PBMCs or a T cell subset sorted from them (not recorded which). All receptors derive from an adult woman who had mild COVID-19 (a few samples of this study predate the infection). Cell type and time point are not known. CDR3s leave out the opening cysteine and the closing phenylalanine or tryptophan.

v_call	j_call	cdr3_aa
TRBV7-6	TRBJ2-3	ASSQGQGSDTQY
TRBV5-1	TRBJ2-1	ASSQSTGGNEQF
TRBV11-2	TRBJ2-7	ASSHPGVAYEQY
TRBV6-5	TRBJ2-1	ASTSPSGGTQF
TRBV6-6	TRBJ2-1	ASSTPNLAYNEQF
TRBV2	TRBJ2-7	ASIERGPYYEQY
TRBV5-1	TRBJ1-1	ASSLRDRVSYTEAF
TRBV4-2	TRBJ2-7	ASSPVGGGYEQY
TRBV7-6	TRBJ2-3	ASSRLAGGADTQY
TRBV30	TRBJ2-3	AWSIRRGDTQY
TRBV5-1	TRBJ1-3	ASSRSRDTIY
TRBV10-3	TRBJ2-3	AISDILGKDTQY
TRBV4-3	TRBJ2-5	ASSQGPGQKAQETQY
TRBV9	TRBJ2-1	ASSVGGLLNEQF
TRBV10-3	TRBJ2-7	AIRPGGLAGGPLYEQY
TRBV2	TRBJ1-1	ASSSGGGLNTEAF
TRBV27	TRBJ2-7	ASSTTDGYEQY
TRBV4-1	TRBJ1-2	ASSPGEGAIYGYT
TRBV13	TRBJ1-2	ASSPLGSGNYGYT
TRBV27	TRBJ2-2	ASSLKWQGRAGELF
TRBV5-1	TRBJ2-7	ASSLMTSGSSSYEQY
TRBV27	TRBJ2-7	ASSLSGRASYEQY
TRBV24-1	TRBJ2-1	ATSDSSASLGNEQF
TRBV3-1	TRBJ2-3	ASSQAPVRETDTQY
TRBV6-2/TRBV6-3	TRBJ2-7	ASRQGISYEQY
TRBV13	TRBJ2-3	ASHMGIDTQY
TRBV9	TRBJ2-7	ASSRGGASYEQY
TRBV6-1	TRBJ1-1	ASNRAGHTEAF
TRBV5-6	TRBJ2-3	ASTIGGFSDTQY
TRBV2	TRBJ2-5	ASSLPETQY
TRBV29-1	TRBJ2-1	SVSQLAGFLFENEQF
TRBV13	TRBJ1-1	ASSPLEGFRTEAF
TRBV5-1	TRBJ1-1	ASSPQQGANTEAF
TRBV12-3/TRBV12-4	TRBJ2-5	ASSFRTGRETQY
TRBV29-1	TRBJ2-1	SVWDRANNEQF
TRBV12-3/TRBV12-4	TRBJ2-7	ASSLSSTYEQY
TRBV7-9	TRBJ1-1	ATSPDREQNTEAF
TRBV4-1	TRBJ1-1	ASSQAGWTEAF
TRBV7-6	TRBJ2-5	ASSHPGGTEETQY
TRBV4-1	TRBJ1-1	ASSQLTVNTEAF
TRBV28	TRBJ2-5	ASGRLAGVETQY
TRBV2	TRBJ2-7	ASSRSGIGPL